This TCR beta chain appears in the sequencing data of a study of CD8 T cells in Susac syndrome. General study findings and limits: The relatively small number of individuals in the TCR sequencing and HLA analysis was acknowledged by the study.

It was negative isolation that provided the CD8+ and CD4+ T cells, whereas TEMRA cells were enriched by FACS. Random hexamers were used to reverse transcribe an amount of about 0.45 to 1 ug RNA. TCRdb re-analysed the immunoSEQ multiplex PCR reads in MiXCR, keeping a single row per CDR3 protein. The repertoire holds 130,000 or so distinct CDR3 sequences, with 94% as singletons. A remark on this clonotype: The antigen remains unidentified.

Germline V gene data show CDR1 as MGHRA and CDR2 as YSYEKL. The CDR3 is 15 amino acids. The J segment lost 5 bases and the V segment lost 4 bases, leaving 4 bases of the junction unmatched. The sequencing sample was made of CD4+ T cells from PBMCs. This receptor was taken from a human donor in good health. The chain has TRBV4-1 and TRBJ2-2, with 10 nucleotides matching TRBD1. CDR3 protein: CASSRGQGETGELFF. CDR3 nucleotides: TGCGCCAGCAGCCGCGGACAGGGGGAAACCGGGGAGCTGTTTTTT.